The clone carrying this T cell receptor gamma chain was observed a few times. The antigen remains unidentified. The protein that TCRdb holds for this DNA derives from a much larger clone and differs from the translated DNA at residue 11, which likely indicates a read error; the protein shown here is translated from the DNA. PBMCs from patients and controls supplied the genomic DNA for sequencing. The data belong to a study of gamma delta lymphoproliferative disorders and STAT genes. Across the study: Delta libraries were made per EuroClonality-NGS working group procedure.

TCRdb re-called the multiplex PCR reads with CATT. The table shows approximately 1,900 gamma-chain clones, with 6% to 7.5% occurring only once. Study findings and constraints: In whole-repertoire clustering, gamma separated patients from controls, unlike delta.

CDR1 is GITISATS and CDR2 is ISYDGTV in the germline V gene (reference sequence). The CDR3 consists of 16 residues. The sample was blood. This clonotype was obtained from a human donor with gamma-delta T-cell large granular lymphocyte leukemia. This sequence joins TRGV9 and TRGJP. TCRdb records no J gene; here it was assigned by comparing the DNA to germline. The CDR3 is CALWEVHELGTKIKVF. The CDR3 nucleotides read TGTGCCTTGTGGGAGGTGCATGAGTTGGGCACAAAAATCAAGGTATTT.